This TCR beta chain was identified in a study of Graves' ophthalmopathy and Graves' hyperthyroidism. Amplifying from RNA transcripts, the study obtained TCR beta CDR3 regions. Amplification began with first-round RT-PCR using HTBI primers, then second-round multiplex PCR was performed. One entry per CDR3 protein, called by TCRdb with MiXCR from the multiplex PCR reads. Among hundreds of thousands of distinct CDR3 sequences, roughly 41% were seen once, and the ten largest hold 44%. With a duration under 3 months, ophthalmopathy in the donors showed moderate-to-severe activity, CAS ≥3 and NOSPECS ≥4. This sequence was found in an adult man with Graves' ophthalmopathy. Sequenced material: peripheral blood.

The CDR3, as DNA: TGCGCCAGCAGCCTCGACGCGAATCAGCCCCAGCATTTT. Amino acids: CASSLDANQPQHF. The chain is built from TRBV4-1 and TRBJ1-5; no clear D gene. The germline CDR1 and CDR2 sequences are MGHRA and YSYEKL. The CDR3 is 13 residues long. Trimming pared 4 bases from V and 4 bases from J, leaving 8 bases between.